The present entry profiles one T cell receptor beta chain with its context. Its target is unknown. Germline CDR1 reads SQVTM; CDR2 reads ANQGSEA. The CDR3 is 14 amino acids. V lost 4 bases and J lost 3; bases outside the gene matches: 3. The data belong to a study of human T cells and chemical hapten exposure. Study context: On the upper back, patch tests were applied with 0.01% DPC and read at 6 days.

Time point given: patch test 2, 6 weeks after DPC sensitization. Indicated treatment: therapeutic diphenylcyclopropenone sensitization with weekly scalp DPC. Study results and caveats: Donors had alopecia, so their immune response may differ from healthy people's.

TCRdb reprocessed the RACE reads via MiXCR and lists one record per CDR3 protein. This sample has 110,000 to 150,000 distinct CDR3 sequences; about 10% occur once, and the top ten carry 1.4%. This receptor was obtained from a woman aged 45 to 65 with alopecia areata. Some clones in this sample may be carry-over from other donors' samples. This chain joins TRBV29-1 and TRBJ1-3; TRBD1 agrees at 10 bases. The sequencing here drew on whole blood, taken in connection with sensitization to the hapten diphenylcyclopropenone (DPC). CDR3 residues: CSVGQGAGGNTIYF. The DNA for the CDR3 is TGCAGCGTTGGACAGGGGGCTGGTGGAAACACCATATATTTT.